The T cell receptor beta chain described here comes from a study of cytomegalovirus exposure and HLA in healthy donors. Separate from the 666-subject first cohort, the roughly 120-subject validation cohort was the one that the donors belonged to. V was trimmed by 3 bases and J by 6 bases, leaving 17 bases between them. Germline lookup yields CDR1 SGHTA and CDR2 FQGNSA. The length of the CDR3 is 15 residues. Sequencing was performed with immunoSEQ multiplex PCR; in TCRdb, only in-frame clones are kept and a portion is missing. The data show roughly 280,000 clones, roughly 85% seen once. This clone was recorded only once.

The chain joins TRBV7-2 to TRBJ1-1; tentatively, D is TRBD1 (6 bases). Input material: PBMCs. The origin of this receptor is a woman aged 18-30 years in good health and CMV-seronegative. DNA of the CDR3: TGTGCCAGCAGCTTCCAGGGGACGGCGGGGGCTGAAGCTTTCTTT. It codes for CASSFQGTAGAEAFF.